The sequence of this TCR beta chain was determined in a study of Graves' ophthalmopathy and Graves' hyperthyroidism. Study results and caveats: Blood repertoires reportedly contained most expanded thyroid clonotypes above 0.001 frequency. A classifier, a 13-signature model, separated ophthalmopathy from stable hyperthyroidism with approximately 87% sensitivity and 75% to 82% specificity.

V was trimmed by 5 bases and J by 12 bases, leaving 20 bases between them. Germline lookup yields CDR1 SGHTA and CDR2 FQGNSA. The CDR3 is made up of 13 amino acids. RNA transcripts were the template, and TCR beta CDR3 regions were amplified from them. The library came from an HTBI-primed first-round RT-PCR and a second-round multiplex PCR. MiXCR, run by TCRdb on the multiplex PCR reads, gives a single entry per CDR3 protein. The table includes around 670,000 distinct CDR3 sequences, roughly 41% detected once. Patients were excluded if they had other autoimmune diseases or uncontrolled infections, and likewise if pregnancy or lactation applied. Comments on this clonotype: The antigen is not known.

The chain joins TRBV7-2 to TRBJ2-7, with D tentatively TRBD1 (5 bases). The source of this sequence is an adult man with Graves' ophthalmopathy. Input material: peripheral blood. The CDR3 DNA sequence: TGTGCCAGCAGCCAAAACCCCAGGGCTCTGACGTACTTC. Protein sequence: CASSQNPRALTYF.